These 26 T cell receptor beta chains were sequenced from one sample in a study of blood T cell repertoires in COVID-19. Measured with immunoSEQ multiplex PCR; TCRdb has only the in-frame clones, and not every one. Here the sample spans about 280,000 clones, around 85% being singletons. Sequenced input: PBMCs or T cells enriched from blood (not recorded which). The source is a woman between 35 and 50 years old who had recovered from COVID-19.

The chain joins TRBV27 to TRBJ1-5, with D possibly matching TRBD1 (6 bases). The germline V gene has CDR1 MNHEY and CDR2 SMNVEV (reference sequence). V gave up 0 bases and J gave up 2 bases, with 8 bases separating them. The CDR3 runs 15 residues. The CDR3 loop reads CASSLSGGGNQPQHF. In DNA, the CDR3 is TGTGCCAGCAGTTTATCAGGGGGGGGCAATCAGCCCCAGCATTTT.

The chain is built from TRBV3-1 (or the pseudogene TRBV3-2) and TRBJ1-2, with 9 nucleotides matching TRBD1. CDR3 size: 16 residues. CDR1 is LGHDT, CDR2 YNNKEL, per germline (reference sequence). The trim removed 4 bases at V and 6 bases at J, leaving 12 bases unmatched. The CDR3: CASSPSPQGAGNGYTF. The CDR3 nucleotides are TGTGCCAGCAGCCCAAGTCCACAGGGGGCTGGAAATGGCTACACCTTC.

The chain has TRBV5-1 and TRBJ1-1; a possible D gene is TRBD1 (6 bases). CDR1 and CDR2 from the germline V gene are SGHRS and YFSETQ. V dropped 3 bases and J dropped 0 bases, with 9 bases sitting between them. The CDR3 totals 14 residues. The CDR3 DNA sequence: TGCGCCAGCAGCTCGGACAGCTTGAACACTGAAGCTTTCTTT. The encoded protein is CASSSDSLNTEAFF.

This chain links TRBV30 with TRBJ1-5; TRBD1 might be the D (6 bases). CDR1 and CDR2 from the germline V gene are GTSNPN and SVGIG (reference sequence). This CDR3 has 13 amino acids. V was pared by 4 bases and J by 5 bases, with 12 bases between. For the CDR3, the DNA is TGTGCCTGGACCAGGGGAGATCATCAGCCCCAGCATTTT. Translating gives CAWTRGDHQPQHF.

V and J are TRBV5-8 and TRBJ2-1; 8 bases map to TRBD2. V lost 2 bases and J lost 10; bases outside the gene matches: 11. This CDR3 has 15 residues. Germline V gives CDR1 SGHTS, CDR2 YDEGEE. CDR3 coding DNA: TGTGCCAGCAGCTTCCCCGGGGGGGGCCTAGCGGAGCAGTTCTTC. Translation: CASSFPGGGLAEQFF.

The chain joins TRBV7-9 to TRBJ2-3, with a possible D match to TRBD1 (6 bases). The germline V and J ends were trimmed by 4 bases and 0 bases, with 11 bases remaining between them. The CDR3 is made up of 15 amino acids. The germline V gene has CDR1 SEHNR and CDR2 FQNEAQ (reference sequence). For the CDR3, the DNA is TGTGCCAGCAGCTCACAGGGTTCTAGCACAGATACGCAGTATTTT. The encoded protein is CASSSQGSSTDTQYF. Full variable domain (remainder filled in from reference TRBV7-9 and TRBJ2-3): DTGVSQNPRHKITKRGQNVTFRCDPISEHNRLYWYRQTLGQGPEFLTYFQNEAQLEKSRLLSDRFSAERPKGSFSTLEIQRTEQGDSAMYLCASSSQGSSTDTQYFGPGTRLTVL.

The rearrangement links TRBV6-2 or TRBV6-3 to TRBJ2-7, with 7 bases matching TRBD1. J lost 2 bases, V lost 5 bases, and 9 bases had no gene match. CDR1 and CDR2 from the germline V gene are MNHEY and SVGEGT. The CDR3 extends over 15 amino acids. The CDR3 here is CASSDRTGWPYEQYF. The CDR3 region has the DNA TGTGCCAGCAGTGATCGGACAGGCTGGCCCTACGAGCAGTACTTC.

The V call is TRBV5-6, the J call TRBJ2-5, with D maybe TRBD1 (6 bases). From germline, CDR1 is SGHDT and CDR2 YYEEEE. V was trimmed by 4 bases and J by 5 bases, leaving 18 bases between them. The CDR3 has 15 amino acids. The CDR3 coding sequence is TGTGCCAGCAGCCTCTGGTTAACAGGGCGGGAGACCCAGTACTTC. It translates to CASSLWLTGRETQYF. The full variable domain, with the rest looked up from reference TRBV5-6 and TRBJ2-5, is DAGVTQSPTHLIKTRGQQVTLRCSPKSGHDTVSWYQQALGQGPQFIFQYYEEEERQRGNFPDRFSGHQFPNYSSELNVNALLLGDSALYLCASSLWLTGRETQYFGPGTRLLVL.

This clone occurred many times. This rearrangement joins TRBV2 to TRBJ2-1; D gene uncertain. Trimming shortened V by 2 bases and J by 5 bases, and 7 bases separated the two germline ends. Germline values: CDR1 SNHLY, CDR2 FYNNEI. This CDR3 comprises 13 residues. The CDR3 DNA follows: TGTGCCAGCAGTGAACCCTTCGACAATGAGCAGTTCTTC. Translating gives CASSEPFDNEQFF.

CDR3 in DNA: TGTGCCAGCAGCTTGTCGACAATTGGGAATCAGCCCCAGCATTTT. This gives the protein CASSLSTIGNQPQHF. V and J are TRBV5-8 and TRBJ1-5; D gene unclear. The CDR3 has 15 amino acids. The V and J ends lost 1 base and 4 bases respectively, with 12 bases between them. Looked up from germline, CDR1 is SGHTS and CDR2 is YDEGEE. Full variable domain (outside the CDR3, taken from reference TRBV5-8 and TRBJ1-5): EAGVTQSPTHLIKTRGQQATLRCSPISGHTSVYWYQQALGLGLQFLLWYDEGEERNRGNFPPRFSGRQFPNYSSELNVNALELEDSALYLCASSLSTIGNQPQHFGDGTRLSIL.

The chain uses TRBV7-2 and TRBJ1-3; 7 bases are a match to TRBD1. There are 17 residues in the CDR3. The germline V gene encodes CDR1 SGHTA and CDR2 FQGNSA. V lost 3 bases to trimming and J lost 0 bases; unmatched junction nucleotides: 8. The CDR3 sequence is CASSFTIHRGSGNTIYF. The CDR3 coding sequence is TGTGCCAGCAGCTTTACAATCCACAGGGGCTCTGGAAACACCATATATTTT.

This rearrangement joins TRBV11-2 to TRBJ2-2; 7 nucleotides agree with TRBD2. Trimming cost V 1 base and J 7 bases; bases outside gene matches: 6. The CDR3 is 15 residues long. Germline V gene data show CDR1 as SGHAT and CDR2 as FQNNGV. The CDR3 spells CASSLGVGEGGELFF. CDR3 coding DNA: TGTGCCAGCAGCTTAGGCGTAGGGGAGGGCGGGGAGCTGTTTTTT. Complete variable domain (other parts from reference TRBV11-2 and TRBJ2-2): EAGVAQSPRYKIIEKRQSVAFWCNPISGHATLYWYQQILGQGPKLLIQFQNNGVVDDSQLPKDRFSAERLKGVDSTLKIQPAKLEDSAVYLCASSLGVGEGGELFFGEGSRLTVL.

V and J are TRBV10-1 and TRBJ2-1, with 11 bases fitting TRBD2. The CDR3 sequence is 14 residues long. The germline V gene has CDR1 WNHNN and CDR2 SYGVQD (reference sequence). J lost 8 bases, V lost 8 bases, and 8 bases had no gene match. The CDR3 is CASLAGGRLDEQFF. In nucleotides, the CDR3 is TGCGCCAGCTTAGCGGGAGGGAGGCTCGATGAGCAGTTCTTC.

This clone was picked up one time. CDR3 region: CASSFAAGGRNIQYF. DNA for the CDR3: TGTGCCAGCAGTTTTGCAGCGGGGGGCAGAAACATTCAGTACTTC. This chain joins TRBV28 and TRBJ2-4, with TRBD2 matching over 9 bases. In germline, CDR1 is MDHEN, CDR2 SYDVKM. The ends lost 3 bases at V and 6 bases at J; junction bases unmatched: 6. The CDR3 is 15 amino acids. Looking up the rest from reference TRBV28 and TRBJ2-4 gives the full variable domain: DVKVTQSSRYLVKRTGEKVFLECVQDMDHENMFWYRQDPGLGLRLIYFSYDVKMKEKGDIPEGYSVSREKKERFSLILESASTNQTSMYLCASSFAAGGRNIQYFGAGTRLSVL.

This clone came up once. The rearrangement joins TRBV6-1 to TRBJ2-4, with D unclear. From germline, CDR1 is MNHNS and CDR2 SASEGT. The CDR3 extends over 13 amino acids. The V and J ends lost 3 bases and 0 bases respectively, with 3 bases between them. CDR3 DNA sequence: TGTGCCAGCAGTGACATAGCCAAAAACATTCAGTACTTC. This sequence encodes CASSDIAKNIQYF.

J is TRBJ1-3 and V is TRBV7-2; tentatively, D is TRBD1 (6 bases). V lost 2 bases and J lost 0, with 11 bases in between. The CDR3 is made up of 16 amino acids. The germline gives CDR1 SGHTA, CDR2 FQGNSA. This CDR3 reads CASSLNQGRSGNTIYF. The CDR3 DNA is TGTGCCAGCAGCTTAAATCAGGGGCGCTCTGGAAACACCATATATTTT.

This chain uses TRBV12-3 or TRBV12-4 with TRBJ2-5; no clear D gene. V was pared by 8 bases and J by 5 bases, with 6 bases between. The CDR3 extends over 10 amino acids. The CDR3 protein is CASGEETQYF. DNA for the CDR3: TGTGCCAGCGGAGAGGAGACCCAGTACTTC.

Here the CDR3 DNA reads TGTGCCAGTAGTATGTCGCAGGGGAATCAGCCCCAGCATTTT. Translating gives CASSMSQGNQPQHF. The rearrangement joins TRBV19 to TRBJ1-5; possible D gene TRBD1, 6 bases. Trimming removed 3 bases at V and 4 bases at J, with 10 bases between. The CDR3 is 14 residues long. Per germline, CDR1 LNHDA and CDR2 SQIVND (reference sequence).

This sequence joins TRBV19 and TRBJ1-2; 7 nucleotides agree with TRBD1. The CDR3 loop spans 15 amino acids. Looked up from germline, CDR1 is LNHDA and CDR2 is SQIVND (reference sequence). The junction had 10 bases not matched to a gene; V was cut back by 5 bases and J by 4 bases. The DNA of the CDR3 is TGTGCCAGTAGTGCGGGACAGCGTCCGCTCTATGGCTACACCTTC. Its translation: CASSAGQRPLYGYTF.

This clone occurred once. This chain connects TRBV6-5 to TRBJ1-2, with D tentatively TRBD1 (5 bases). The V and J ends lost 6 bases and 3 bases respectively, with 14 bases between them. The CDR3 contains 14 residues. Germline loops: CDR1 MNHEY, CDR2 SVGAGI. CDR3 region: CASSGSGGDYGYTF. The CDR3 nucleotides read TGTGCCAGCAGCGGGTCGGGGGGGGACTATGGCTACACCTTC.

J is TRBJ2-5 and V is TRBV9; 9 nucleotides match TRBD2. In germline, CDR1 is SGDLS, CDR2 YYNGEE. Trimming removed 1 base from V and 5 bases from J; junction bases left unmatched: 9. The CDR3 totals 16 residues. The CDR3 region has the DNA TGTGCCAGCAGCGTAAGTTCGGGACTAGCCGAGGAGACCCAGTACTTC. Its translation: CASSVSSGLAEETQYF.

The rearrangement joins TRBV27 to TRBJ2-7; the D is unclear. Germline V gene data show CDR1 as MNHEY and CDR2 as SMNVEV (reference sequence). The CDR3 runs 9 residues. This chain's CDR3 is CANGYEQYF. CDR3 nucleotides: TGTGCAAACGGCTACGAGCAGTACTTC.

A single count supports this clone. CDR3 nucleotide sequence: TGTGCCAGCAGCCGACCGGGACAGGGCTACGAGCAGTACTTC. Translating gives CASSRPGQGYEQYF. The rearrangement uses TRBV6-5 and TRBJ2-7; 9 nucleotides align to TRBD1. The length of the CDR3 is 14 residues. Germline V lookup: CDR1 MNHEY, CDR2 SVGAGI. Trimming cost V 6 bases and J 3 bases; bases outside gene matches: 6.

The rearrangement links TRBV30 to TRBJ2-7, with 9 bases fitting TRBD2. Trimming removed 3 bases from V and 3 bases from J; junction bases left unmatched: 12. CDR1 and CDR2 (germline): GTSNPN, SVGIG (reference sequence). This CDR3 region has 16 residues. As DNA, the CDR3 is TGTGCCTGGAGCCGTGGTTGGACTAGCGTTAGCTACGAGCAGTACTTC. Its protein product is CAWSRGWTSVSYEQYF.

The chain links TRBV3-1 (or the pseudogene TRBV3-2) to TRBJ2-1, with 8 bases aligning to TRBD2. V dropped 5 bases and J dropped 0; count of bases not matched to a gene: 9. The CDR3 has 17 residues. Per germline, CDR1 LGHDT and CDR2 YNNKEL (reference sequence). The CDR3 bases are TGTGCCAGCAGCTATAGCGGGACCTCCAGCTCCTACAATGAGCAGTTCTTC. This translates into CASSYSGTSSSYNEQFF.

The chain is built from TRBV27 and TRBJ1-2; 9 positions match TRBD1. Germline V gene data show CDR1 as MNHEY and CDR2 as SMNVEV (reference sequence). Trimming cost V 4 bases and J 6 bases; bases outside gene matches: 6. The CDR3 has 14 amino acids. Here the CDR3 DNA reads TGTGCCAGCAGTTCTAGACGGACAGGGGATGGCTACACCTTC. Protein sequence: CASSSRRTGDGYTF.